The rows below give T cell receptor beta chains drawn from one sample of a study of shared clonotypes between healthy human individuals. Sequenced by immunoSEQ multiplex PCR; TCRdb stores in-frame clones only, minus some. The data show over 2 million clones, with about 95% seen just once and 1.1% held by the top ten. Sequenced material: naive CD8+ T cells sorted from blood. The receptor source for this set is a man aged 18 to 30 in good health. Each CDR3 is given with its conserved first and last residue. Fields, in order: clone size, J gene, D gene, V gene, CDR3 protein, CDR3 DNA. A D gene is named only where the DNA matches it firmly. Clone size is stated in some rows and not others, as once, few, many or a class when expanded.

clone_size: NA
j_call: TRBJ1-2
d_call: TRBD1
v_call: TRBV7-6
cdr3_aa: CASSLGTGVNYGYTF
cdr3_nt: TGTGCCAGCAGCTTAGGGACAGGGGTTAACTATGGCTACACCTTC

clone_size: NA
j_call: TRBJ2-2
d_call: NA
v_call: TRBV13
cdr3_aa: CASSRASTGELFF
cdr3_nt: TGTGCCAGCAGCCGAGCGAGTACCGGGGAGCTGTTTTTT

clone_size: NA
j_call: TRBJ1-4
d_call: NA
v_call: TRBV2
cdr3_aa: CAIITMGVGEKLFF
cdr3_nt: TGTGCCATAATAACAATGGGGGTCGGTGAAAAACTGTTTTTT

clone_size: once
j_call: TRBJ2-4
d_call: NA
v_call: TRBV30
cdr3_aa: CAGDPGDSRTGKNIQYF
cdr3_nt: TGTGCCGGGGACCCAGGGGACTCGAGGACGGGCAAAAACATTCAGTACTTC

clone_size: once
j_call: TRBJ2-5
d_call: NA
v_call: TRBV6-4
cdr3_aa: CASSNSGRSETQYF
cdr3_nt: TGTGCCAGCAGCAATTCGGGTAGAAGCGAGACCCAGTACTTC

clone_size: NA
j_call: TRBJ2-3
d_call: TRBD2
v_call: TRBV4-2
cdr3_aa: CASSRGLAGDRDTQYF
cdr3_nt: TGTGCCAGCAGCCGCGGCCTAGCGGGGGATAGAGATACGCAGTATTTT

clone_size: NA
j_call: TRBJ2-2
d_call: NA
v_call: TRBV4-3
cdr3_aa: CASSQGPEGTGELFF
cdr3_nt: TGCGCCAGCAGCCAAGGTCCGGAGGGCACCGGGGAGCTGTTTTTT

clone_size: NA
j_call: TRBJ2-7
d_call: NA
v_call: TRBV5-4
cdr3_aa: CASSPDSLGYEQYF
cdr3_nt: TGTGCCAGCAGCCCAGACAGCCTGGGCTACGAGCAGTACTTC

clone_size: NA
j_call: TRBJ1-5
d_call: NA
v_call: TRBV30
cdr3_aa: CAWTPQGRWNQPQHF
cdr3_nt: TGTGCCTGGACCCCCCAGGGGCGGTGGAATCAGCCCCAGCATTTT

clone_size: NA
j_call: TRBJ2-7
d_call: TRBD2
v_call: TRBV19
cdr3_aa: CASSPSGGTYEQCF
cdr3_nt: TGTGCCAGTAGTCCGTCCGGGGGGACCTACGAGCAGTGCTTC

clone_size: NA
j_call: TRBJ2-5
d_call: NA
v_call: TRBV11-2
cdr3_aa: CASSLGFPETQYF
cdr3_nt: TGTGCCAGCAGCTTAGGGTTCCCGGAGACCCAGTACTTC

clone_size: NA
j_call: TRBJ2-2
d_call: NA
v_call: TRBV29-1
cdr3_aa: CSVEDYRGASTGELFF
cdr3_nt: TGCAGCGTTGAAGATTATCGGGGGGCAAGCACCGGGGAGCTGTTTTTT

clone_size: once
j_call: TRBJ2-3
d_call: TRBD1
v_call: TRBV4-1
cdr3_aa: CASSQDLAGGDTDTQYF
cdr3_nt: TGCGCCAGCAGCCAAGATCTGGCAGGGGGAGACACAGATACGCAGTATTTT

clone_size: NA
j_call: TRBJ2-1
d_call: TRBD1
v_call: TRBV13
cdr3_aa: CASNTGGAYNEQFF
cdr3_nt: TGTGCCAGCAATACAGGGGGCGCTTACAATGAGCAGTTCTTC

clone_size: NA
j_call: TRBJ1-4
d_call: NA
v_call: TRBV28
cdr3_aa: CASSITPGLHNEKLFF
cdr3_nt: TGTGCCAGCAGTATAACACCGGGACTGCATAATGAAAAACTGTTTTTT

clone_size: NA
j_call: TRBJ2-4
d_call: NA
v_call: TRBV15
cdr3_aa: CATSPDDSLAKNIQYF
cdr3_nt: TGTGCCACCAGCCCAGACGACTCTTTAGCCAAAAACATTCAGTACTTC

clone_size: NA
j_call: TRBJ2-1
d_call: NA
v_call: TRBV9
cdr3_aa: CASSVEDWGEAYNEQFF
cdr3_nt: TGTGCCAGCAGCGTAGAGGATTGGGGGGAAGCATACAATGAGCAGTTCTTC

clone_size: NA
j_call: TRBJ1-1
d_call: NA
v_call: TRBV6-5
cdr3_aa: CASSYSKKRMNAEAFF
cdr3_nt: TGTGCCAGCAGTTACTCGAAAAAACGGATGAACGCTGAAGCTTTCTTT

clone_size: NA
j_call: TRBJ2-7
d_call: NA
v_call: TRBV6-5
cdr3_aa: CASSYGGSYEQYF
cdr3_nt: TGTGCCAGCAGTTACGGTGGCAGCTACGAGCAGTACTTC